These 17 T cell receptor beta chains were all obtained from the same sample, sequenced in a study of human T cells and chemical hapten exposure. This sample's time point: patch test 2, 6 weeks after DPC sensitization. The treatment: therapeutic diphenylcyclopropenone sensitization with weekly scalp DPC. MiXCR was run by TCRdb on the RACE reads, yielding one entry per CDR3 protein. The sample carries over 70,000 distinct CDR3 sequences, 11% recorded once. The input for sequencing was whole blood, taken in connection with sensitization to the hapten diphenylcyclopropenone (DPC). These receptor sequences come from a man younger than 35 with alopecia areata. Some clones in this sample may be carry-over from other donors' samples.

This clonotype was counted a few times. The chain is built from TRBV20-1 and TRBJ2-1; D unclear. This CDR3 spans 16 amino acids. CDR1 and CDR2 from the germline V gene are DFQATT and SNEGSKA (reference sequence). V was shortened by 2 bases and J by 4 bases, with 18 bases between the two germline ends. The CDR3: CSARSHEVPVYNEQFF. For the CDR3, the DNA is TGCAGTGCTAGATCCCACGAGGTCCCAGTATACAATGAGCAGTTCTTC.

In this sample, this clonotype turned up many times. The rearrangement links TRBV7-9 to TRBJ2-1; 10 nucleotides align to TRBD1. V trimming: 5 bases; J trimming: 2 bases; junction bases outside the gene matches: 9. Germline V lookup: CDR1 SEHNR, CDR2 FQNEAQ (reference sequence). The CDR3 consists of 17 residues. The CDR3 region has the DNA TGTGCCAGCAGCCTCCCAGTTGGGACAGGGGCCTACAATGAGCAGTTCTTC. Translation: CASSLPVGTGAYNEQFF.

In this sample, this clonotype is medium-sized. The genes are TRBV29-1 and TRBJ2-5; a weak D match, TRBD1 (7 bases). V lost 6 bases to trimming and J lost 3 bases, with 8 bases between them. Germline CDR1 is SQVTM and CDR2 is ANQGSEA. This CDR3 is built from 11 residues. The CDR3 is CSVRGEETQYF. The CDR3 DNA sequence: TGCAGCGTCAGGGGGGAAGAGACCCAGTACTTC.

This clonotype has a count of ten or more. V is TRBV11-2 and J is TRBJ2-3; D not certain. The CDR3 totals 14 residues. CDR1 SGHAT and CDR2 FQNNGV come from the germline V gene. The ends were cut back, 2 bases at V and 4 bases at J, with 10 bases in the middle. The DNA for the CDR3 is TGTGCCAGCAGCTTAAGGGTTGATGCAGATACGCAGTATTTT. Translation gives CASSLRVDADTQYF. The variable domain in full, completed from reference TRBV11-2 and TRBJ2-3, reads EAGVAQSPRYKIIEKRQSVAFWCNPISGHATLYWYQQILGQGPKLLIQFQNNGVVDDSQLPKDRFSAERLKGVDSTLKIQPAKLEDSAVYLCASSLRVDADTQYFGPGTRLTVL.

In its sample, this clonotype was seen many times. This CDR3 is CASSQRGGGTDTQYF. The CDR3 DNA is TGTGCCAGCAGCCAGCGGGGGGGAGGCACAGATACGCAGTATTTT. The chain is built from TRBV12-3 or TRBV12-4 and TRBJ2-3, with 10 bases aligning to TRBD2. The CDR3 is made up of 15 amino acids. V gave up 6 bases and J gave up 1 base; unmatched junction bases: 4.

This clonotype was picked up many times. The gene calls are TRBV4-3 and TRBJ2-5; D might be TRBD2 (5 bases). The V end lost 1 base, the J end lost 2 bases, and 11 bases lay between the germline ends. CDR3 length: 15 residues. Per germline, CDR1 LGHNA and CDR2 YSLEER. CDR3 coding DNA: TGCGCCAGCAGCCAAGGAGCGGTAGAACAAGAGACCCAGTACTTC. This codes for CASSQGAVEQETQYF.

The chain uses TRBV4-3 and TRBJ1-2, with TRBD1 identical over 11 bases. The ends lost 4 bases at V and 5 bases at J; junction bases unmatched: 6. Germline V lookup: CDR1 LGHNA, CDR2 YSLEER. CDR3 length: 15 residues. The CDR3 DNA reads as TGCGCCAGCAGCCCCGGACAGGGGGCTTCATATGGCTACACCTTC. This translates into CASSPGQGASYGYTF.

The chain combines TRBV9 with TRBJ1-1; D gene unclear. CDR3 length equals 14 residues. Trimming left V 0 bases short and J 2 bases short, with 8 bases between. CDR1 is SGDLS, CDR2 YYNGEE, per germline. This CDR3 reads CASSVASLNTEAFF. CDR3 coding DNA: TGTGCCAGCAGCGTAGCGAGTCTTAACACTGAAGCTTTCTTT.

This chain's CDR3 is CASSETWETQYF. The CDR3 nucleotides are TGTGCCAGCAGTGAAACCTGGGAGACCCAGTACTTC. The J gene is TRBJ2-5, the V gene TRBV2; no clear D. Germline assignment: CDR1 SNHLY and CDR2 FYNNEI. This CDR3 has 12 amino acids. V was cut by 2 bases and J by 5 bases, with 6 bases left in between.

This clonotype was found many times. The chain combines TRBV4-3 with TRBJ2-6; no firm D call. The CDR3 is made up of 15 amino acids. Germline CDR1 reads LGHNA; CDR2 reads YSLEER. Trimming cost V 5 bases and J 0 bases, with 8 bases left between them. CDR3 residues: CASSSGHSGANVLTF. The CDR3 region has the DNA TGCGCCAGCAGCTCTGGTCACTCTGGGGCCAACGTCCTGACTTTC.

The table lists this clonotype with a few counts. The rearrangement joins TRBV13 to TRBJ2-4, with 8 bases matching TRBD1. The CDR3 runs 18 residues. Germline lookup yields CDR1 PRHDT and CDR2 FYEKMQ (reference sequence). The J segment lost 0 bases and the V segment lost 4 bases, leaving 11 bases of the junction unmatched. The CDR3 DNA follows: TGTGCCAGCAGCTATCGGGACAGGAGAGAATTAGCCAAAAACATTCAGTACTTC. It specifies CASSYRDRRELAKNIQYF.

The genes are TRBV7-9 and TRBJ1-2; D might be TRBD1 (5 bases). The CDR3 is made up of 14 amino acids. Germline V gene sequence: CDR1 SEHNR, CDR2 FQNEAQ (reference sequence). V was trimmed by 5 bases and J by 3 bases, leaving 13 bases between them. The CDR3 nucleotides are TGTGCCAGCAGCCCGGAGGGGTTCGACTATGGCTACACCTTC. Amino acid sequence: CASSPEGFDYGYTF. Filled out from reference TRBV7-9 and TRBJ1-2, the complete variable domain reads DTGVSQNPRHKITKRGQNVTFRCDPISEHNRLYWYRQTLGQGPEFLTYFQNEAQLEKSRLLSDRFSAERPKGSFSTLEIQRTEQGDSAMYLCASSPEGFDYGYTFGSGTRLTVV.

The CDR3 bases are TGTGCCAGCAACATTGCGATAACGAACACCGGGGAGCTGTTTTTT. It codes for CASNIAITNTGELFF. The rearrangement links TRBV28 to TRBJ2-2; D unresolved. This CDR3 contains 15 residues. V lost 7 bases, J lost 0 bases, and 12 bases lay in between. Germline CDR1 and CDR2: MDHEN and SYDVKM. Together with reference TRBV28 and TRBJ2-2, the CDR3 gives the full variable domain: DVKVTQSSRYLVKRTGEKVFLECVQDMDHENMFWYRQDPGLGLRLIYFSYDVKMKEKGDIPEGYSVSREKKERFSLILESASTNQTSMYLCASNIAITNTGELFFGEGSRLTVL.

V is TRBV20-1 and J is TRBJ1-5; perhaps TRBD1 as D (6 bases). V lost 4 bases to trimming and J lost 2 bases, with 12 bases between them. Germline V lookup: CDR1 DFQATT, CDR2 SNEGSKA (reference sequence). CDR3 size: 14 residues. The CDR3 sequence is CSAKARGGNQPQHF. The CDR3 DNA reads TGCAGTGCTAAGGCCAGGGGTGGCAATCAGCCCCAGCATTTT.

The table lists this clonotype with many counts. The chain combines TRBV7-9 with TRBJ2-3; D call uncertain. Between the trimmed V and J ends, which lost 3 bases and 4 bases, there was a span of 20 bases. Looked up from germline, CDR1 is SEHNR and CDR2 is FQNEAQ (reference sequence). This CDR3 is 17 amino acids long. The CDR3 DNA reads as TGTGCCAGCAGCTTCTCCTCCCCCGACCCGGCGGCAGATACGCAGTATTTT. It yields the protein CASSFSSPDPAADTQYF.

This clonotype was counted a few times. V usage is TRBV7-2 and J usage is TRBJ1-2; D is unclear. V shed 5 bases and J shed 4 bases, with 14 bases lying between them. The length of the CDR3 is 14 residues. Germline CDR1 and CDR2: SGHTA and FQGNSA. CDR3 protein: CASSPGGFAYGYTF. In DNA form, the CDR3 reads TGTGCCAGCAGCCCGGGAGGATTTGCCTATGGCTACACCTTC.

This clonotype has ten or more counts. The chain employs TRBV7-2 and TRBJ2-2; D possibly uses TRBD1 or TRBD2 (6 bases each). V lost 5 bases and J lost 6, with 22 bases in between. The CDR3 loop spans 17 amino acids. CDR1 is SGHTA and CDR2 is FQGNSA in the germline V gene. CDR3 coding DNA: TGTGCCAGCAGCCCCCTTACCGCCTTGGGGGGCTCCGGGGAGCTGTTTTTT. Translation gives CASSPLTALGGSGELFF.